The source of this TCR beta chain is a study of T cells after yellow fever vaccination. Study-wide points: Post-booster repertoires again held most primary-vaccination clones (roughly 96% CD4, 88% CD8).

Template switching by 5'RACE produced TCR cDNA, adding a universal primer site and UMIs. MiXCR, applied by TCRdb to the 5' RACE reads, yields one record per CDR3 protein. The top ten clones hold around 20% of a sample with some 300,000 distinct CDR3 sequences, roughly 3.5% of them seen once. This clonotype has at least ten counts. Its antigen is still unknown. The CDR3 runs 14 residues. Germline CDR1 reads LGHNA; CDR2 reads YSLEER. V dropped 0 bases and J dropped 6 bases, with 6 bases sitting between them. The TCR was taken from a man aged 18 to 35 who received the YFV17D yellow fever vaccine. This specimen consisted of PBMCs, obtained on the day of the yellow fever booster vaccination. The rearrangement links TRBV4-3 to TRBJ1-6; D not certain. As DNA, the CDR3 is TGCGCCAGCAGCCAAGAAATCCGTAATTCACCCCTCCACTTT. Encoded protein: CASSQEIRNSPLHF.